The rows below give T cell receptor beta chains drawn from one sample of a study of blood T cell repertoires in COVID-19. The method was immunoSEQ multiplex PCR; TCRdb's version includes in-frame clones alone and lacks a portion of them. The sample contains 140,000 or so clones, about nine tenths of which appear only once. The material sequenced was peripheral blood. Every receptor here comes from a woman older than 75 with acute or convalescent COVID-19. Both conserved end residues are part of each CDR3. The D gene is left open where the match is weak. Size values are once, few and many counts, or a class for expanded clones, and some rows have none.

cdr3_nt: TGTGCCAGCAGCCATCACTGGCAGGGAAGCACAGATACGCAGTATTTT
cdr3_aa: CASSHHWQGSTDTQYF
clone_size: -
j_call: TRBJ2-3
v_call: TRBV3-1/TRBV3-2
d_call: -

cdr3_nt: TGCGCCAGCAGCTATGCCACAGGACAGAGCTCCTATAATTCACCCCTCCACTTT
cdr3_aa: CASSYATGQSSYNSPLHF
clone_size: -
j_call: TRBJ1-6
v_call: TRBV5-1
d_call: -

cdr3_nt: TGTGCCAGCAGCTTAGCGACAGGGGAACGATGGGGGTATGGCTACACCTTC
cdr3_aa: CASSLATGERWGYGYTF
clone_size: -
j_call: TRBJ1-2
v_call: TRBV13
d_call: TRBD1

cdr3_nt: TGTGCCAGCTCACCTCCCATGGGACAGGGAAACACTGAAGCTTTCTTT
cdr3_aa: CASSPPMGQGNTEAFF
clone_size: -
j_call: TRBJ1-1
v_call: TRBV18
d_call: TRBD1

cdr3_nt: TGTGCCAGCAGCTCCACAATGGCGGGGACCCAGTACTTC
cdr3_aa: CASSSTMAGTQYF
clone_size: -
j_call: TRBJ2-5
v_call: TRBV7-2
d_call: -

cdr3_nt: TGTGCCAGCAGCCAAGATCGTTGGGGTCAAAGGGGAAGCTCCTACAATGAGCAGTTCTTC
cdr3_aa: CASSQDRWGQRGSSYNEQFF
clone_size: once
j_call: TRBJ2-1
v_call: TRBV3-1/TRBV3-2
d_call: -

cdr3_nt: TGTGCCAGCATACGGGACAGGGGGCCCACTGAAGCTTTCTTT
cdr3_aa: CASIRDRGPTEAFF
clone_size: -
j_call: TRBJ1-1
v_call: TRBV2
d_call: TRBD1

cdr3_nt: TGTGCCTGGTTAGGGGATAAGACGGATACGCAGTATTTT
cdr3_aa: CAWLGDKTDTQYF
clone_size: -
j_call: TRBJ2-3
v_call: TRBV30
d_call: -

cdr3_nt: TGTGCCAGCAGCGTAAGGACAGGTATTGGGCCCAATGAGCAGTTCTTC
cdr3_aa: CASSVRTGIGPNEQFF
clone_size: few
j_call: TRBJ2-1
v_call: TRBV9
d_call: TRBD1

cdr3_nt: TGTGCCACCAGTGACCCAGCGGGGGGGACAGATACGCAGTATTTT
cdr3_aa: CATSDPAGGTDTQYF
clone_size: -
j_call: TRBJ2-3
v_call: TRBV24-1
d_call: TRBD2

cdr3_nt: TGTGCCAGCTCACCATACCGGGACACCACAGATACGCAGTATTTT
cdr3_aa: CASSPYRDTTDTQYF
clone_size: -
j_call: TRBJ2-3
v_call: TRBV18
d_call: -

cdr3_nt: TGTGCCAGCAGTCGCACAGGGGGCCAAGAGACCCAGTACTTC
cdr3_aa: CASSRTGGQETQYF
clone_size: -
j_call: TRBJ2-5
v_call: TRBV6-6
d_call: TRBD1

cdr3_nt: TGTGCCACCTCTGACAGGGGGCGTTACAATGAGCAGTTCTTC
cdr3_aa: CATSDRGRYNEQFF
clone_size: -
j_call: TRBJ2-1
v_call: TRBV6-5
d_call: TRBD1

cdr3_nt: TGCGCCACCTCGATGACTGGCGGGGACACTGAAGCTTTCTTT
cdr3_aa: CATSMTGGDTEAFF
clone_size: -
j_call: TRBJ1-1
v_call: TRBV5-1
d_call: -

cdr3_nt: TGTGCCAGCAGTTTGCAGCAGGGGGCGTACTATGGCTACACCTTC
cdr3_aa: CASSLQQGAYYGYTF
clone_size: -
j_call: TRBJ1-2
v_call: TRBV27
d_call: TRBD1

cdr3_nt: TGCGCCAGCAGGACCGGAGGGACGAACACTGAAGCTTTCTTT
cdr3_aa: CASRTGGTNTEAFF
clone_size: -
j_call: TRBJ1-1
v_call: TRBV10-2
d_call: -

cdr3_nt: TGTGCCAGCAGTCCCGTCTTTAGCGGGGTCAACTTC
cdr3_aa: CASSPVFSGVNF
clone_size: -
j_call: TRBJ2-5
v_call: TRBV6-2/TRBV6-3
d_call: TRBD2

cdr3_nt: TGTGCCAGCACGCGACTAGAAGTCGGAGAGACCCAGTACTTC
cdr3_aa: CASTRLEVGETQYF
clone_size: -
j_call: TRBJ2-5
v_call: TRBV7-9
d_call: -

cdr3_nt: TGCGCCAGCAGCTTGGGAGACACTGTCTATGGCTACACCTTC
cdr3_aa: CASSLGDTVYGYTF
clone_size: -
j_call: TRBJ1-2
v_call: TRBV5-1
d_call: -

cdr3_nt: TGTGCCAGCAGCCCTGGGACAGGGGGCGCCGGGACTGAAGCTTTCTTT
cdr3_aa: CASSPGTGGAGTEAFF
clone_size: -
j_call: TRBJ1-1
v_call: TRBV5-4
d_call: TRBD1

cdr3_nt: TGTGCCAGCAGCTTAGTTGGGACTTCCCTCCACTTT
cdr3_aa: CASSLVGTSLHF
clone_size: -
j_call: TRBJ1-6
v_call: TRBV11-2
d_call: -

cdr3_nt: TGCGCCAGCAGCGCAGGGGGCGGCTCCTATAATTCACCCCTCCACTTT
cdr3_aa: CASSAGGGSYNSPLHF
clone_size: -
j_call: TRBJ1-6
v_call: TRBV5-1
d_call: TRBD1

cdr3_nt: TGTGCCAGCAGCTTAGGGCGGACAGAGAGCTACGAGCAGTACTTC
cdr3_aa: CASSLGRTESYEQYF
clone_size: -
j_call: TRBJ2-7
v_call: TRBV7-2
d_call: -

cdr3_nt: TGTGCCAGCAGCCCAGGACAGGGAGGAGAGACCCAGTACTTC
cdr3_aa: CASSPGQGGETQYF
clone_size: -
j_call: TRBJ2-5
v_call: TRBV5-4
d_call: TRBD1

cdr3_nt: TGTGCCAGCAGCCCGGGGACTAGCGGAGATACGCAGTATTTT
cdr3_aa: CASSPGTSGDTQYF
clone_size: -
j_call: TRBJ2-3
v_call: TRBV7-2
d_call: TRBD2

cdr3_nt: TGTGCCAGTAGTATAGTTCGCAGGCAGTCCACGAACACTGAAGCTTTCTTT
cdr3_aa: CASSIVRRQSTNTEAFF
clone_size: -
j_call: TRBJ1-1
v_call: TRBV19
d_call: -

cdr3_nt: TGCGCCAGCAGCTTCATCCAGGGCACAGATACGCAGTATTTT
cdr3_aa: CASSFIQGTDTQYF
clone_size: -
j_call: TRBJ2-3
v_call: TRBV5-1
d_call: -

cdr3_nt: TGTGCCAGCTCACCGCCGGAAGGCGGGGGGGCAGATACGCAGTATTTT
cdr3_aa: CASSPPEGGGADTQYF
clone_size: -
j_call: TRBJ2-3
v_call: TRBV18
d_call: TRBD2

cdr3_nt: TGTGCCTGGAGTCCCAGGTTAGGAACTGAAAAACTGTTTTTT
cdr3_aa: CAWSPRLGTEKLFF
clone_size: few
j_call: TRBJ1-4
v_call: TRBV30
d_call: -

cdr3_nt: TGTGCCAGTAGTATTGGTAGTGGGCTAGCGGGGGATGAGCAGTTCTTC
cdr3_aa: CASSIGSGLAGDEQFF
clone_size: -
j_call: TRBJ2-1
v_call: TRBV19
d_call: TRBD2

cdr3_nt: TGTGCCAGCAGCTTAGATGGGGACAGATCCGGGGAGCTGTTTTTT
cdr3_aa: CASSLDGDRSGELFF
clone_size: -
j_call: TRBJ2-2
v_call: TRBV11-3
d_call: TRBD1

cdr3_nt: TGTGCCAGCAGTTTAAATTTTTTTGGGACAGAGACCTATGGCTACACCTTC
cdr3_aa: CASSLNFFGTETYGYTF
clone_size: -
j_call: TRBJ1-2
v_call: TRBV27
d_call: TRBD1

cdr3_nt: TGTGCCAGCAGCGTAGATGTAGCAGGGGGAAGTAATTATGGCTACACCTTC
cdr3_aa: CASSVDVAGGSNYGYTF
clone_size: -
j_call: TRBJ1-2
v_call: TRBV9
d_call: TRBD1

cdr3_nt: TGCGCCAGCAGCCCACGCTCGAGGACAGGGGGCTCTGGAAACACCATATATTTT
cdr3_aa: CASSPRSRTGGSGNTIYF
clone_size: -
j_call: TRBJ1-3
v_call: TRBV4-1
d_call: TRBD1

cdr3_nt: TGTGCCAGCTCACCACGACAGGCAGACAATGAGCAGTTCTTC
cdr3_aa: CASSPRQADNEQFF
clone_size: -
j_call: TRBJ2-1
v_call: TRBV18
d_call: -

cdr3_nt: TGTGCCAGCTCACCAGGACAGAGCTCCTATAATTCACCCCTCCACTTT
cdr3_aa: CASSPGQSSYNSPLHF
clone_size: -
j_call: TRBJ1-6
v_call: TRBV18
d_call: -

cdr3_nt: TGTGCCAGTAGCGGGGACAGCAACACTGAAGCTTTCTTT
cdr3_aa: CASSGDSNTEAFF
clone_size: -
j_call: TRBJ1-1
v_call: TRBV19
d_call: TRBD1

cdr3_nt: TGTGCCAGCAGCTTGCAGTTAAACACCATATATTTT
cdr3_aa: CASSLQLNTIYF
clone_size: -
j_call: TRBJ1-3
v_call: TRBV5-8
d_call: -

cdr3_nt: TGCGCCAGCAGCTCCTCGGGACAGGGGGCGGATGAAGCTTTCTTT
cdr3_aa: CASSSSGQGADEAFF
clone_size: -
j_call: TRBJ1-1
v_call: TRBV5-1
d_call: TRBD1

cdr3_nt: TGTGCCAGCAGCTTGGGCGACAGGGGTTTGAACTATGGCTACACCTTC
cdr3_aa: CASSLGDRGLNYGYTF
clone_size: -
j_call: TRBJ1-2
v_call: TRBV5-7
d_call: TRBD1

cdr3_nt: TGTGCCAGTACACTCCGGACAGGGAATAGCAATCAGCCCCAGCATTTT
cdr3_aa: CASTLRTGNSNQPQHF
clone_size: -
j_call: TRBJ1-5
v_call: TRBV19
d_call: TRBD1

cdr3_nt: TGTGCCAGCAGCCAAGGACCCGGACAGGGTTATAATGAAAAACTGTTTTTT
cdr3_aa: CASSQGPGQGYNEKLFF
clone_size: -
j_call: TRBJ1-4
v_call: TRBV3-1/TRBV3-2
d_call: TRBD1

cdr3_nt: TGCGCCAGCAGCCTAGCGGGGTCTAGCACAGATACGCAGTATTTT
cdr3_aa: CASSLAGSSTDTQYF
clone_size: -
j_call: TRBJ2-3
v_call: TRBV5-1
d_call: TRBD2

cdr3_nt: TGTGCCAGCAGGACAGTAAGGGATGAAAAACTGTTTTTT
cdr3_aa: CASRTVRDEKLFF
clone_size: -
j_call: TRBJ1-4
v_call: TRBV7-9
d_call: -

cdr3_nt: TGTGCCAGCAGCTACAGGACGGGGAACACTGAAGCTTTCTTT
cdr3_aa: CASSYRTGNTEAFF
clone_size: -
j_call: TRBJ1-1
v_call: TRBV3-1/TRBV3-2
d_call: -

cdr3_nt: TGCAGCGTTGCAAACACAGGGGTCACGAACACTGAAGCTTTCTTT
cdr3_aa: CSVANTGVTNTEAFF
clone_size: -
j_call: TRBJ1-1
v_call: TRBV29-1
d_call: TRBD1

cdr3_nt: TGTGCCAGCAGCCGTGGACAGGGGGCGTATGGAGAGACCCAGTACTTC
cdr3_aa: CASSRGQGAYGETQYF
clone_size: -
j_call: TRBJ2-5
v_call: TRBV5-8
d_call: TRBD1

cdr3_nt: TGTGCCAGCTCACGGAGACAGGGGACTGAAGCTTTCTTT
cdr3_aa: CASSRRQGTEAFF
clone_size: -
j_call: TRBJ1-1
v_call: TRBV18
d_call: TRBD1